Listed here is a single TCR beta chain. The assay was carried out at the deep level. The table came from immunoSEQ multiplex PCR; TCRdb's copy has only in-frame clones and leaves some out. Of 2 million to 3 million clones in the sample, 80% to 95% were seen once. The authors divided CD4+ cells into CD45RA+ naive and CD45RA-negative memory subsets. The record originates from a study of shared clonotypes between healthy human individuals. Germline CDR1 SGHTA, CDR2 FQGTGA. This CDR3 is built from 15 residues. Trimming pared 3 bases from V and 4 bases from J, leaving 15 bases between. This clonotype was obtained from a man between 18 and 35 years old in good health. Some clones in this sample may be carry-over from other donors' samples. The chain is built from TRBV7-3 and TRBJ1-1, with D tentatively TRBD1 (6 bases). Sequences were obtained from naive CD4+ T cells from PBMCs. The subset: CD45RA+ positively selected. The CDR3 DNA reads as TGTGCCAGCAGCTTCGCGGGGGGCACCCGCACTGAAGCTTTCTTT. It codes for CASSFAGGTRTEAFF.